The 15 T cell receptor beta chains in this list originate from one sample, sequenced in a study of OX40 agonist ivuxolimab in advanced cancers. The table came from immunoSEQ multiplex PCR; TCRdb's copy has only in-frame clones and leaves some out. The table shows 35,000 to 45,000 clones, with under 90% occurring only once. The material was CD4+ or CD8+ T cells sorted from blood, obtained in a trial of the OX40 agonist ivuxolimab. The receptors come from an adult with an advanced solid tumor such as melanoma, head and neck, liver or kidney cancer.

The chain recombines TRBV19 with TRBJ2-3, with D perhaps TRBD1 or TRBD2 (5 bases each). Deletions cut 4 bases from V and 4 bases from J, with 12 bases between. The germline V gene has CDR1 LNHDA and CDR2 SQIVND (reference sequence). This CDR3 contains 14 residues. This chain's CDR3 is CASSNRWGSDTQYF. CDR3 nucleotide sequence: TGTGCCAGTAGTAACAGATGGGGGTCAGATACGCAGTATTTT. The full variable domain, with the rest looked up from reference TRBV19 and TRBJ2-3, is DGGITQSPKYLFRKEGQNVTLSCEQNLNHDAMYWYRQDPGQGLRLIYYSQIVNDFQKGDIAEGYSVSREKKESFPLTVTSAQKNPTAFYLCASSNRWGSDTQYFGPGTRLTVL.

The chain has TRBV9 and TRBJ2-2; no reliable D call. CDR3 size: 15 residues. Germline CDR1 SGDLS, CDR2 YYNGEE. Trimming pared 0 bases from V and 3 bases from J, leaving 9 bases between. The CDR3 region has the DNA TGTGCCAGCAGCGTAGCGGGTCGGGACACCGGGGAGCTGTTTTTT. It encodes CASSVAGRDTGELFF.

The V call is TRBV7-7, the J call TRBJ2-1, with TRBD2 identical over 11 bases. Losses at the gene ends were 6 bases for V and 6 bases for J; bases not matched to a gene: 7. This CDR3 has 15 residues. From germline, CDR1 is SSHAT and CDR2 FNYEAQ (reference sequence). The DNA of the CDR3 is TGTGCCAGCAGTCAACTAGCGGGAGTTGGCAATGAGCAGTTCTTC. This codes for CASSQLAGVGNEQFF.

V and J are TRBV28 and TRBJ1-5; D is possibly TRBD1 (5 bases). Trimming shortened V by 6 bases and J by 2 bases, and 14 bases separated the two germline ends. The CDR3 sequence is 15 residues long. CDR1 and CDR2 from the germline V gene are MDHEN and SYDVKM. The CDR3 DNA reads TGTGCCAGCAGGGGGGGAGATAGTCGCAATCAGCCCCAGCATTTT. It encodes CASRGGDSRNQPQHF. The entire variable domain, with the rest obtained from reference TRBV28 and TRBJ1-5, is as follows: DVKVTQSSRYLVKRTGEKVFLECVQDMDHENMFWYRQDPGLGLRLIYFSYDVKMKEKGDIPEGYSVSREKKERFSLILESASTNQTSMYLCASRGGDSRNQPQHFGDGTRLSIL.

This clone was observed a single time. J is TRBJ1-6 and V is TRBV30; no reliable D call. Germline CDR1 GTSNPN, CDR2 SVGIG (reference sequence). CDR3 size: 12 residues. The V end was cut by 5 bases, the J end by 6 bases, with 8 bases between. The CDR3 region has the DNA TGTGCCTGGGTTGTCGGTAATTCACCCCTCCACTTT. Its protein is CAWVVGNSPLHF.

The chain combines TRBV9 with TRBJ1-2; a possible D gene is TRBD1 (5 bases). The V and J ends lost 2 bases and 6 bases respectively, with 11 bases between them. Looked up from germline, CDR1 is SGDLS and CDR2 is YYNGEE. CDR3 length: 13 residues. CDR3: CASSVGGWNGYTF. CDR3 nucleotides: TGTGCCAGCAGCGTGGGGGGGTGGAATGGCTACACCTTC. Drawing the rest from reference TRBV9 and TRBJ1-2, the complete variable domain is DSGVTQTPKHLITATGQRVTLRCSPRSGDLSVYWYQQSLDQGLQFLIQYYNGEERAKGNILERFSAQQFPDLHSELNLSSLELGDSALYFCASSVGGWNGYTFGSGTRLTVV.

The chain combines TRBV4-3 with TRBJ2-3, with a possible D match to TRBD1 (6 bases). Germline CDR1 LGHNA, CDR2 YSLEER. The CDR3 has 16 residues. V lost 0 bases and J lost 4, with 14 bases in between. The CDR3 nucleotides read TGCGCCAGCAGCCAAGATACCAGGGGAATCGCAGATACGCAGTATTTT. Protein: CASSQDTRGIADTQYF.

The chain carries TRBV5-8 and TRBJ1-4; D not certain. V lost 0 bases and J lost 1, with 10 bases in between. Germline V gene data show CDR1 as SGHTS and CDR2 as YDEGEE. The CDR3 extends over 16 amino acids. CDR3: CASSLAVRRTNEKLFF. CDR3 nucleotide sequence: TGTGCCAGCAGCTTGGCCGTCAGGAGAACTAATGAAAAACTGTTTTTT. The whole variable domain, remainder taken from reference TRBV5-8 and TRBJ1-4, is EAGVTQSPTHLIKTRGQQATLRCSPISGHTSVYWYQQALGLGLQFLLWYDEGEERNRGNFPPRFSGRQFPNYSSELNVNALELEDSALYLCASSLAVRRTNEKLFFGSGTQLSVL.

The chain uses TRBV5-4 and TRBJ2-2; TRBD2 agrees at 8 bases. CDR3 length equals 15 residues. Germline V CDR1 and CDR2: SGHNT, YYREEE (reference sequence). V was clipped by 4 bases and J by 7 bases; unmatched bases: 9. The CDR3 sequence is CASSPPAGGVGELFF. The CDR3 DNA reads TGTGCCAGCAGCCCCCCGGCGGGAGGCGTCGGGGAGCTGTTTTTT.

The CDR3 nucleotides read TGTGCCTCGCAGGCCAGCGGGAGGGCCTTTGGCACAGATACGCAGTATTTT. Encoded protein: CASQASGRAFGTDTQYF. V is TRBV9 and J is TRBJ2-3; TRBD2 aligns across 10 bases. Trimming took 10 bases from V and 1 from J; bases not matched to a gene: 15. Germline CDR1 SGDLS, CDR2 YYNGEE. The CDR3 is 17 residues long.

The chain links TRBV21-1 to TRBJ1-5. TRBV21-1 is labeled a pseudogene. The CDR3 runs to 15 residues. Here the CDR3 reads CASSGSPERNQPQHF. Here the CDR3 DNA reads TGTGCCAGCAGCGGGTCTCCAGAGAGGAATCAGCCCCAGCATTTT.

The J gene is TRBJ2-7, the V gene TRBV6-5, with D possibly TRBD1 on 6 matching bases. Deletions cut 5 bases from V and 4 bases from J, with 9 bases between. Germline assignment: CDR1 MNHEY and CDR2 SVGAGI. The CDR3 totals 12 residues. The CDR3 spells CASSSRGYEQYF. For the CDR3, the DNA is TGTGCCAGCAGTAGCAGGGGTTACGAGCAGTACTTC.

The gene calls are TRBV4-2 and TRBJ1-3; perhaps TRBD1 as D (5 bases). CDR1 is LGHNA, CDR2 YNFKEQ, per germline. V lost 1 base and J lost 1, with 14 bases in between. The CDR3 consists of 17 residues. The CDR3 spells CASSQAPGALSGNTIYF. The CDR3 bases are TGTGCCAGCAGCCAAGCGCCCGGGGCCCTATCTGGAAACACCATATATTTT.

The V call is TRBV20-1, the J call TRBJ2-5, with a possible D match to TRBD1 (5 bases). Judging by the DNA end, TRBJ2-7 fits better; the J call may be wrong. Germline V CDR1 and CDR2: DFQATT, SNEGSKA (reference sequence). The CDR3 runs to 11 residues. The CDR3 loop reads CSATDTYEQYF. The CDR3, as DNA: TGCAGTGCCACGGACACCTACGAGCAGTACTTC.

The V call is TRBV7-9, the J call TRBJ2-2, with D possibly being TRBD1 (5 bases). Looked up from germline, CDR1 is SEHNR and CDR2 is FQNEAQ (reference sequence). The V end lost 5 bases, the J end lost 5 bases, and 18 bases lay between the germline ends. This CDR3 is built from 16 residues. The CDR3 loop reads CASSPLGQGKTGELFF. CDR3 DNA sequence: TGTGCCAGCAGCCCCCTGGGGCAGGGTAAAACCGGGGAGCTGTTTTTT.